The clone carrying this T cell receptor (beta chain) was recorded many times. Its target is not known. Prepared TCR beta cDNA libraries contained unique molecular identifiers. TCRdb independently ran MiXCR on the PCR reads; one entry per CDR3 protein. The table has some 690,000 distinct CDR3 sequences, 25% to 30% seen once. This sample stems from a study of post-analysis software for immune sequencing data. Whole-study results and caveats: Roughly five TRBV segments appeared more often in patients than in controls, and TRBV5-6, TRBV5-1 and TRBV20-1 were among these.

Trimming stripped 7 bases from V and 2 bases from J, with 14 bases between. The CDR3 sequence is 13 residues long. CDR1 is SQVTM, CDR2 ANQGSEA, per germline. The sequence was obtained from a girl aged 5-17 years with multiple sclerosis. Specimen: blood. The chain is built from TRBV29-1 and TRBJ2-5; tentatively, D is TRBD2 (5 bases). The CDR3 nucleotides read TGCAGCGCACCAGGAGGAAGGCAAGAGACCCAGTACTTC. Translated, it gives CSAPGGRQETQYF.